The 13 T cell receptor beta chains reported below all come from one sample, sequenced in a study of cytomegalovirus exposure and HLA in healthy donors (dated by TCRdb to 2015 to 2018). Libraries were made using the immunoSEQ multiplex PCR assay. A mixture of 60 forward primers for TCR Vbeta segments and 13 reverse primers for TCR Jbeta segments was used in the multiplex PCR. TCRdb provides this immuneACCESS table in a form limited to in-frame rearrangements. Some clones are lacking; in checked studies, under half of them reflect an unresolved V gene, and why the rest are absent is not known. This sample gives over 150,000 clones in total; roughly two thirds of them show up just once. About 3% of the sample is taken by the ten largest. The sequenced material came from PBMCs. Receptor source: a woman aged 40 to 50 in good health and CMV-seropositive.

This chain links TRBV5-6 with TRBJ2-1; D possibly corresponds to TRBD1 (6 bases). Deletions cut 2 bases from V and 8 bases from J, with 17 bases between. The CDR3 covers 15 residues. The V gene's germline CDR1 is SGHDT and CDR2 YYEEEE. For the CDR3, the DNA is TGTGCCAGCAGCTTCGGGACAAGCCCTACGGATGAGCAGTTCTTC. This encodes CASSFGTSPTDEQFF.

Concerning this clone itself: One junction end does not reproduce the germline sequence, and a read error may be involved. This chain uses TRBV7-8 with TRBJ1-5, with D possibly matching TRBD1 (5 bases). The CDR3 covers 16 residues. The germline gives CDR1 SGHVS, CDR2 FQNEAQ. The CDR3 is CASSSPPGDSNQPQNF. The CDR3 coding sequence is TGTGCCAGCAGCTCCCCCCCGGGGGATAGCAATCAGCCCCAGAATTTT.

This clone was counted a few times. This chain joins TRBV28 and TRBJ2-7; the D gene is possibly TRBD1 (6 bases). V was trimmed by 4 bases and J by 2 bases, leaving 21 bases between them. The CDR3 totals 17 residues. Germline loops: CDR1 MDHEN, CDR2 SYDVKM. The CDR3 DNA reads as TGTGCCAGCAGTTCCCTTGGACAGCCCAGTCTTACCTACGAGCAGTACTTC. It encodes CASSSLGQPSLTYEQYF.

This sequence joins TRBV2 and TRBJ1-5; 9 bases agree with TRBD1. The CDR3 contains 15 residues. Trimming cost V 4 bases and J 7 bases; bases outside gene matches: 8. Germline values: CDR1 SNHLY, CDR2 FYNNEI. CDR3 bases: TGTGCCAGCAGTGTTGGTAGGACAGGGGACCAGCCCCAGCATTTT. Translation: CASSVGRTGDQPQHF.

The chain carries TRBV6-6 and TRBJ2-1, with 14 bases that match TRBD2. V gave up 5 bases and J gave up 8 bases; unmatched junction bases: 8. CDR1 and CDR2 (germline): MNHNY, SVGAGI (reference sequence). The CDR3 has 16 residues. CDR3 residues: CASSQGLAGAGYEQFF. The CDR3 DNA is TGTGCCAGCAGTCAGGGACTAGCGGGAGCGGGGTATGAGCAGTTCTTC.

The DNA for the CDR3 is TGTGCCAGCAGTTACAACACAGGGTCCCCCTACGAGCAGTACTTC. Encoded protein: CASSYNTGSPYEQYF. The chain is built from TRBV6-6 and TRBJ2-7, with a tentative D call TRBD1 (6 bases). V gave up 2 bases and J gave up 2 bases, with 13 bases separating them. The germline V gene has CDR1 MNHNY and CDR2 SVGAGI (reference sequence). The CDR3 has 15 amino acids.

The chain recombines TRBV19 with TRBJ2-2; the D gene is possibly TRBD2 (7 bases). This CDR3 is 18 amino acids long. CDR1 LNHDA and CDR2 SQIVND come from the germline V gene (reference sequence). Trimming removed 2 bases from V and 5 bases from J, with 21 bases in between. The CDR3 region has the DNA TGTGCCAGTAGTATATCCTCCGGGGGGCGCAGGCTAACCGGGGAGCTGTTTTTT. Encoded protein: CASSISSGGRRLTGELFF.

The CDR3 nucleotides read TGTGCTAGTGGTTTGTACGGAGTTACCGGGGAGCTGTTTTTT. Protein: CASGLYGVTGELFF. The rearrangement uses TRBV12-5 and TRBJ2-2; D is ambiguous. The V and J ends lost 2 bases and 5 bases respectively, with 9 bases between them. The V gene's germline CDR1 is LGHNT and CDR2 FRNRAP. CDR3 length equals 14 residues.

The V and J genes are TRBV27 and TRBJ2-3; D is perhaps TRBD1 (6 bases). V was trimmed by 7 bases and J by 1 base, leaving 15 bases between them. The germline CDR1 and CDR2 sequences are MNHEY and SMNVEV (reference sequence). This CDR3 comprises 15 residues. CDR3 sequence reads: CASKGREGGTDTQYF. Here the CDR3 DNA reads TGTGCCAGCAAAGGTCGAGAGGGGGGCACAGATACGCAGTATTTT.

Here the CDR3 reads CASSPTQEKLFF. Here the CDR3 DNA reads TGTGCCAGCTCACCTACACAGGAGAAACTGTTTTTT. The chain is built from TRBV18 and TRBJ1-4, with D possibly matching TRBD1 (5 bases). This CDR3 has 12 amino acids. V lost 3 bases, J lost 11 bases, and 10 bases lay in between. In germline, CDR1 is KGHSH, CDR2 LQKENI.

This clone was observed once. The chain links TRBV5-5 to TRBJ1-1, with no clear D. Trimming removed 1 base at V and 1 base at J, with 8 bases between. Germline V gene lookup returns CDR1 SGHKS and CDR2 YYEKEE (reference sequence). The CDR3 has 14 amino acids. The CDR3 DNA follows: TGTGCCAGCAGCTTGTTAGTTGGGAACACTGAAGCTTTCTTT. Translation: CASSLLVGNTEAFF.

This clone showed up just a few times. The chain is built from TRBV10-3 and TRBJ1-3; 7 bases match TRBD1. The CDR3 is 15 amino acids. Germline trimming cut 3 bases from V and 4 bases from J; bases unmatched to any gene: 6. Per the germline V gene, CDR1 is ENHRY and CDR2 is SYGVKD. CDR3 region: CAISEGQAVGNTIYF. CDR3 nucleotides: TGTGCCATCAGTGAAGGACAGGCGGTAGGAAACACCATATATTTT.

The chain combines TRBV2 with TRBJ1-3; D is unclear. The CDR3 totals 12 residues. V lost 3 bases to trimming and J lost 4 bases, with 4 bases between them. The germline V gene encodes CDR1 SNHLY and CDR2 FYNNEI. The CDR3, as DNA: TGTGCCAGCAGTGACCTGGGAAACACCATATATTTT. It translates to CASSDLGNTIYF.